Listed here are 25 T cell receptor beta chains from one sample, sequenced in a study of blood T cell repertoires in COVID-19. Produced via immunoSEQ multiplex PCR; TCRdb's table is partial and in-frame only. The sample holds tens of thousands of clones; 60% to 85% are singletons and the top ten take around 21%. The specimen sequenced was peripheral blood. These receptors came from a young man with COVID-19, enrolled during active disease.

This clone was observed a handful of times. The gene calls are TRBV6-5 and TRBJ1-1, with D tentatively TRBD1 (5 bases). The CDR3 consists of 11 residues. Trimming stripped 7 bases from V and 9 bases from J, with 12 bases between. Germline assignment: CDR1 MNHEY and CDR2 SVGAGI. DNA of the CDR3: TGTGCCAGCACCGACAGTAGTAAAGCTTTCTTT. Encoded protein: CASTDSSKAFF.

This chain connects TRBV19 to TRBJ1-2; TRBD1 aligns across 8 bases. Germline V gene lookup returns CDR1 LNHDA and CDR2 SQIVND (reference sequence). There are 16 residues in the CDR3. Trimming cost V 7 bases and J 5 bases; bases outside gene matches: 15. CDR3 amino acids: CASTSLDRAVGYGYTF. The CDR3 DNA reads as TGTGCCAGTACCTCACTGGACAGGGCTGTGGGTTATGGCTACACCTTC.

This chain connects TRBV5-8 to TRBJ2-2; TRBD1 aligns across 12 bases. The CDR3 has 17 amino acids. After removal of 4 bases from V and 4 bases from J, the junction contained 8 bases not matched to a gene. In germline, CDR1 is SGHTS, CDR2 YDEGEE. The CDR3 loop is CASSPGQGALSTGELFF. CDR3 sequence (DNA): TGTGCCAGCAGCCCGGGACAGGGGGCCTTATCCACCGGGGAGCTGTTTTTT.

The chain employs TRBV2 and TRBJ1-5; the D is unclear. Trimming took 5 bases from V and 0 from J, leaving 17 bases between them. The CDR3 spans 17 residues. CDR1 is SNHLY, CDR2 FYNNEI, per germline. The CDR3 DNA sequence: TGTGCCAGCAGTTCAACGGTGGAGGGCTATAGCAATCAGCCCCAGCATTTT. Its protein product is CASSSTVEGYSNQPQHF.

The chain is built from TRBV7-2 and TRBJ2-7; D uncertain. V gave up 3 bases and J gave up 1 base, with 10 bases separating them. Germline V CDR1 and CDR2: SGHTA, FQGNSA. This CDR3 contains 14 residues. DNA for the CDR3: TGTGCCAGCAGCTTCCTAACGTCATCCTACGAGCAGTACTTC. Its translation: CASSFLTSSYEQYF.

The DNA of the CDR3 is TGTGCCAGCAGCCTCCGGGACAGGGACTACGAGCAGTACTTC. This translates into CASSLRDRDYEQYF. The rearrangement joins TRBV5-6 to TRBJ2-7; TRBD1 agrees at 9 bases. The CDR3 is made up of 14 amino acids. Germline-derived CDR1 and CDR2 are SGHDT and YYEEEE. V shed 4 bases, J shed 3 bases, and the junction held 5 bases outside the gene matches.

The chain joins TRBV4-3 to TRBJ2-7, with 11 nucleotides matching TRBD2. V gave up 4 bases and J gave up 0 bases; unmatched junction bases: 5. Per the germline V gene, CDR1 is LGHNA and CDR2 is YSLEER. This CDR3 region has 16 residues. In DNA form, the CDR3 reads TGCGCCAGCAGCCCTGGACTAGCGGGTTTCTCCTACGAGCAGTACTTC. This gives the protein CASSPGLAGFSYEQYF.

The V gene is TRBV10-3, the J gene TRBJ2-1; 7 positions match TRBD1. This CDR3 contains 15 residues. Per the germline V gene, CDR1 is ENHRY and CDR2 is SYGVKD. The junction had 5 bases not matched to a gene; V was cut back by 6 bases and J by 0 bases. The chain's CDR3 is CAIRGGQSSYNEQFF. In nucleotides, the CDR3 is TGTGCCATCAGAGGGGGCCAAAGCTCCTACAATGAGCAGTTCTTC.

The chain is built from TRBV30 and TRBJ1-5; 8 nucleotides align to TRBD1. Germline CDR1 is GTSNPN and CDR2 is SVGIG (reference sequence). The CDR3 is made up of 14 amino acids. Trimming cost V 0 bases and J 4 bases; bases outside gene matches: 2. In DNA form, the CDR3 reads TGTGCCTGGAGTGTAGGACAGGGAAATCAGCCCCAGCATTTT. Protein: CAWSVGQGNQPQHF.

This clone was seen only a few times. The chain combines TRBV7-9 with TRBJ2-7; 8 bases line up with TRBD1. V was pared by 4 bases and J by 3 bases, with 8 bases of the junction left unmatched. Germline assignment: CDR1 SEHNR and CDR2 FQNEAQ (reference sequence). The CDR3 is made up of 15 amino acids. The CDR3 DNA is TGTGCCAGCAGCTCCTTCCTAGGACAGGGCTACGAGCAGTACTTC. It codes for CASSSFLGQGYEQYF.

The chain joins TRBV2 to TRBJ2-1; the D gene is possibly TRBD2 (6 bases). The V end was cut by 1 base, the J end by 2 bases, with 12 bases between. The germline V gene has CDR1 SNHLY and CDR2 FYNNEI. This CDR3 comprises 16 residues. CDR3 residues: CASSEVVGGPYNEQFF. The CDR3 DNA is TGTGCCAGCAGTGAAGTAGTGGGAGGTCCCTACAATGAGCAGTTCTTC.

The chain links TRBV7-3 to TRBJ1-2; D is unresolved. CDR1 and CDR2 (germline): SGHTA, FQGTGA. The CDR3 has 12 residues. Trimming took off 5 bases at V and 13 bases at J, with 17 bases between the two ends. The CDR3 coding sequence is TGTGCCAGCAGCCCCAAGCCCGGCAGGATCACCTTC. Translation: CASSPKPGRITF.

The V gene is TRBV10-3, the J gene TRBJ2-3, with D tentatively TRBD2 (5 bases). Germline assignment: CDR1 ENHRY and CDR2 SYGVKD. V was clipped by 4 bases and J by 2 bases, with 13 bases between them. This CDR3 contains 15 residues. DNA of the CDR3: TGTGCCATCAGTGTAAACCCCGGGGACACAGATACGCAGTATTTT. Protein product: CAISVNPGDTDTQYF.

The CDR3 is CAWTPSSGWSEQYF. The CDR3 DNA follows: TGTGCCTGGACCCCTTCATCGGGGTGGAGCGAGCAGTACTTC. The J gene is TRBJ2-7, the V gene TRBV30, with D perhaps matching TRBD2 (5 bases). Germline CDR1 is GTSNPN and CDR2 is SVGIG (reference sequence). Trimming removed 4 bases at V and 6 bases at J, with 19 bases between. This CDR3 is built from 14 residues.

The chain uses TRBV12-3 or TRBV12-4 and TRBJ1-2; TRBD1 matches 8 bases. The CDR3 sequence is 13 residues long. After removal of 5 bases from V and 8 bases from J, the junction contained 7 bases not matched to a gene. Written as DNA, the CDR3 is TGTGCCAGCAGTCTCGGACAGGGATGGGGCTACACCTTC. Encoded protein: CASSLGQGWGYTF.

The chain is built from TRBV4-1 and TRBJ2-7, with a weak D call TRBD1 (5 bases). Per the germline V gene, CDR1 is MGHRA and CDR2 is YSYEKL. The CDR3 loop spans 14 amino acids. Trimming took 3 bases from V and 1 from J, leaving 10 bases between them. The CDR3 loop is CASSQTRQSYEQYF. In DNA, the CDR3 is TGCGCCAGCAGCCAGACGAGACAGTCCTACGAGCAGTACTTC.

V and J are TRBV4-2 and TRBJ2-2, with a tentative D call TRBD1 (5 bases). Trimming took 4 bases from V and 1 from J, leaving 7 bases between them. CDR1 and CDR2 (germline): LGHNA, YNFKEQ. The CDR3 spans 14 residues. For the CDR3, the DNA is TGTGCCAGCAGCCCAGGGCAGAACACCGGGGAGCTGTTTTTT. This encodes CASSPGQNTGELFF.

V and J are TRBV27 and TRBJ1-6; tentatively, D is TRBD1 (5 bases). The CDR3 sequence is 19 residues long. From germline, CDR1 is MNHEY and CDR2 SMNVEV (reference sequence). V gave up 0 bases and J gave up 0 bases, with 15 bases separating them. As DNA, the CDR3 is TGTGCCAGCAGTTTATCAGGCAGGGCCGTGAGCTCCTATAATTCACCCCTCCACTTT. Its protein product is CASSLSGRAVSSYNSPLHF.

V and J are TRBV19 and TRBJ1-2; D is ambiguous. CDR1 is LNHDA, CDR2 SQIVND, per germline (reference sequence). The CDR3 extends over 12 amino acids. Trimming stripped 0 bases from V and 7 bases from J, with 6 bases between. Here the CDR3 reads CASSIDIGGYTF. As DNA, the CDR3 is TGTGCCAGTAGTATAGATATCGGTGGCTACACCTTC.

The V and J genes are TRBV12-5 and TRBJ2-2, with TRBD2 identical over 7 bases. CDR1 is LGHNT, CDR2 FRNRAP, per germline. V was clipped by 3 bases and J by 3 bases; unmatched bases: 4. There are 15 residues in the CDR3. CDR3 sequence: CASGLGLADTGELFF. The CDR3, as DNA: TGTGCTAGTGGTTTAGGGCTAGCGGACACCGGGGAGCTGTTTTTT.

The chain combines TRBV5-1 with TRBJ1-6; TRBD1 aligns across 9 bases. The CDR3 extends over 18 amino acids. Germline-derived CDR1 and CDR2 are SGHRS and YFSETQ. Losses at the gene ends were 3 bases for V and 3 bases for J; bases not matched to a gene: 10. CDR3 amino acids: CASSSGQGSKSYNSPLHF. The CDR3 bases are TGCGCCAGCAGCTCGGGACAGGGTTCGAAAAGCTATAATTCACCCCTCCACTTT.

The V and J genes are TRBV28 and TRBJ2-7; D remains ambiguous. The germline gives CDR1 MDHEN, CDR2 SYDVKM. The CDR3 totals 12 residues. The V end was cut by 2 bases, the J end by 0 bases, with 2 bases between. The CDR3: CASSLLSYEQYF. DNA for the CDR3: TGTGCCAGCAGTTTACTCTCCTACGAGCAGTACTTC.

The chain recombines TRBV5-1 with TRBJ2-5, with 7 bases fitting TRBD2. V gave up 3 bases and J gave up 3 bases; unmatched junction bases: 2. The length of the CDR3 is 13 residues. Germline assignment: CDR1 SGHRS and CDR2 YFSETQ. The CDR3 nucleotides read TGCGCCAGCAGCTGGGGGACTAAAGAGACCCAGTACTTC. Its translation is CASSWGTKETQYF.

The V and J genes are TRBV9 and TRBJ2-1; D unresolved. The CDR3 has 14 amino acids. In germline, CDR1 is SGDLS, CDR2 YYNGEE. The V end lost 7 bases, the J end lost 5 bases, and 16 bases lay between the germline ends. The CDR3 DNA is TGTGCCAGCTCCTTTCTAGGAGTCAACAATGAGCAGTTCTTC. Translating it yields CASSFLGVNNEQFF.

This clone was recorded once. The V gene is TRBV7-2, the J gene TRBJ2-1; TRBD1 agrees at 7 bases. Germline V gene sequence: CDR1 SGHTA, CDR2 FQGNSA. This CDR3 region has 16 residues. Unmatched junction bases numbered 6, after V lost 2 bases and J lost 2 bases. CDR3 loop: CASSLRPRGTYNEQFF. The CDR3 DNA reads TGTGCCAGCAGCTTAAGGCCCAGGGGGACCTACAATGAGCAGTTCTTC. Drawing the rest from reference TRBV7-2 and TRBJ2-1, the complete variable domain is GAGVSQSPSNKVTEKGKDVELRCDPISGHTALYWYRQSLGQGLEFLIYFQGNSAPDKSGLPSDRFSAERTGGSVSTLTIQRTQQEDSAVYLCASSLRPRGTYNEQFFGPGTRLTVL.